What follows describes a single T cell receptor beta chain. Its antigen is unidentified. Each CDR3 protein gets one entry after TCRdb re-called the reads with MiXCR. The sample contains a few hundred thousand distinct CDR3 sequences, 15% to 20% of which appear only once. The data originate from a study of T cell repertoires in cytomegalovirus infection. About the study: Both CMV infection and a matching HLA type were indicated by public TCR beta signatures.

Findings and caveats of the study: CMV-specific HLA-C-restricted TCR beta clonotypes dominated the ex vivo response. Summed frequency of shared TCR beta families picked out CMV carriers who also had the relevant HLA.

Trimming took 6 bases from V and 11 from J; bases not matched to a gene: 7. CDR3 size: 13 residues. The germline CDR1 and CDR2 sequences are MNHNY and SVGAGI (reference sequence). Source material: PBMCs. This TCR came from a human donor in good health (CMV status not recorded). Some clones in this sample may be carry-over from other donors' samples. The chain employs TRBV6-6 and TRBJ2-3; TRBD2 matches at 11 bases. CDR3 nucleotide sequence: TGTGCCAGCAGGGTACTAGCGGGGGCAGAGCAGTATTTT. The encoded protein is CASRVLAGAEQYF.